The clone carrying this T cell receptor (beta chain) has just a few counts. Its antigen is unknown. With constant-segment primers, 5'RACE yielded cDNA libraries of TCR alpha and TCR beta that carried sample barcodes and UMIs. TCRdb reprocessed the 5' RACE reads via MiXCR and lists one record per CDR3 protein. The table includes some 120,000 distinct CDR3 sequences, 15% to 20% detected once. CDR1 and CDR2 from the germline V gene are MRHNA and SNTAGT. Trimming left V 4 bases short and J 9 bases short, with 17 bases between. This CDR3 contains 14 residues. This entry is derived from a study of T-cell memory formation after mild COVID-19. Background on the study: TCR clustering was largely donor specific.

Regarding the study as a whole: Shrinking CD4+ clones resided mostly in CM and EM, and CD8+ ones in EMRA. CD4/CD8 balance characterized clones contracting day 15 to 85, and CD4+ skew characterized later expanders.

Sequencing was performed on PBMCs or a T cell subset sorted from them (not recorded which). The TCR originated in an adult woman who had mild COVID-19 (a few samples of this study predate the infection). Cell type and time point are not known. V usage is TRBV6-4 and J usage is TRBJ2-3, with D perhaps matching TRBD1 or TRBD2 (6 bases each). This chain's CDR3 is CASSVVGGQATQYF. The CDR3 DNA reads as TGTGCCAGCAGTGTCGTAGGGGGGCAGGCCACGCAGTATTTT.